The rows below give T cell receptor beta chains drawn from one sample of a study of shared clonotypes between healthy human individuals. Measured with immunoSEQ multiplex PCR; TCRdb has only the in-frame clones, and not every one. The sample carries some 1,900,000 clones, about 95% recorded once. Material for sequencing was naive CD8+ T cells sorted from blood. The origin of the receptors is a man younger than 35 in good health. Both conserved end residues are part of each CDR3. A D gene is named only where the DNA matches it firmly. Clone size is stated in some rows and not others, as once, few, many or a class when expanded.

TRBD2 | TRBJ2-1 | TRBV7-9 | NA | CASSLLGGGPNEQFF | TGTGCCAGCAGCTTACTCGGGGGGGGCCCCAATGAGCAGTTCTTC
NA | TRBJ2-2 | TRBV6-1 | once | CASSESFVDGELFF | TGTGCCAGCAGTGAAAGTTTTGTGGATGGGGAGCTGTTTTTT
NA | TRBJ2-2 | TRBV30 | once | CAAPAGELFF | TGTGCCGCCCCGGCCGGGGAGCTGTTTTTT
NA | TRBJ2-1 | TRBV7-6 | NA | CASSLIPRAYNEQFF | TGTGCCAGCAGCTTAATCCCCAGGGCCTACAATGAGCAGTTCTTC
TRBD2 | TRBJ2-5 | TRBV6-5 | NA | CASSLVPSGQQETQYF | TGTGCCAGCAGTTTAGTCCCTAGCGGGCAACAAGAGACCCAGTACTTC
TRBD1 | TRBJ2-7 | TRBV7-9 | NA | CASSLETGPSYEQYF | TGTGCCAGCAGCTTAGAGACAGGGCCCTCCTACGAGCAGTACTTC
TRBD1 | TRBJ2-1 | TRBV6-5 | NA | CASSVNRGSYNEQFF | TGTGCCAGCAGCGTGAACAGGGGCTCCTACAATGAGCAGTTCTTC
NA | TRBJ2-3 | TRBV9 | NA | CASSVGAVVADTQYF | TGTGCCAGCAGCGTAGGAGCGGTCGTAGCAGATACGCAGTATTTT
NA | TRBJ1-2 | TRBV6-6 | NA | CASSYSDPEGGYTF | TGTGCCAGCAGTTACTCGGACCCCGAGGGTGGCTACACCTTC
NA | TRBJ2-7 | TRBV5-1 | NA | CASSLDRASGEQYF | TGCGCCAGCAGCTTGGACAGGGCATCGGGGGAGCAGTACTTC
TRBD2 | TRBJ2-3 | TRBV13 | once | CASSQIAGVMEDTQYF | TGTGCCAGCAGCCAGATAGCGGGAGTGATGGAAGATACGCAGTATTTT
NA | TRBJ1-2 | TRBV30 | NA | CAWRWGANYGYTF | TGTGCCTGGAGATGGGGAGCGAACTATGGCTACACCTTC
TRBD1 | TRBJ2-2 | TRBV7-8 | NA | CASSWDRETLSGELFF | TGTGCCAGCAGCTGGGACAGGGAAACCTTATCCGGGGAGCTGTTTTTT
NA | TRBJ2-7 | TRBV7-8 | NA | CASSIRALYEQYF | TGTGCCAGCAGCATAAGGGCCCTTTACGAGCAGTACTTC
NA | TRBJ2-3 | TRBV9 | once | CASSVQGGASTDTQYF | TGTGCCAGCAGCGTCCAAGGAGGGGCAAGCACAGATACGCAGTATTTT
NA | TRBJ2-5 | TRBV6-5 | NA | CASSYSGGPEAQYF | TGTGCCAGCAGTTACTCGGGGGGCCCAGAGGCCCAGTACTTC
TRBD1 | TRBJ1-4 | TRBV7-9 | NA | CASSAGTGSEKLFF | TGTGCCAGCAGCGCCGGGACAGGGTCTGAAAAACTGTTTTTT
TRBD2 | TRBJ2-1 | TRBV6-6 | NA | CASSSRTSVNEQFF | TGTGCCAGCAGCTCCCGGACTAGCGTTAATGAGCAGTTCTTC
TRBD2 | TRBJ2-5 | TRBV15 | NA | CATSRDLGAGDRQETQYF | TGTGCCACCAGCAGAGATCTGGGCGCGGGAGATAGACAAGAGACCCAGTACTTC
NA | TRBJ1-2 | TRBV30 | NA | CAWRIDYGYTF | TGTGCCTGGAGGATAGACTATGGCTACACCTTC
NA | TRBJ1-1 | TRBV4-2 | NA | CASSSGQWNTEAFF | TGTGCCAGCAGCTCCGGACAGTGGAACACTGAAGCTTTCTTT
NA | TRBJ1-1 | TRBV11-2 | NA | CASSPEGTEAFF | TGTGCCAGCAGCCCAGAGGGCACTGAAGCTTTCTTT
NA | TRBJ2-7 | TRBV2 | NA | CASSPIRISYEQYF | TGTGCCAGCAGCCCGATCCGAATCTCCTACGAGCAGTACTTC
NA | TRBJ2-5 | TRBV27 | NA | CASSVSGSGETQYF | TGTGCCAGCAGTGTTTCGGGCAGTGGGGAGACCCAGTACTTC
NA | TRBJ2-7 | TRBV7-9 | NA | CASSSTGQTIYEQYF | TGTGCCAGCAGCTCCACTGGTCAGACTATCTACGAGCAGTACTTC
NA | TRBJ2-5 | TRBV7-9 | NA | CASSWDGSERHF | TGTGCCAGCAGCTGGGACGGATCCGAGCGGCACTTC
TRBD1 | TRBJ1-1 | TRBV4-3 | NA | CASSQEEGAGTEAFF | TGCGCCAGCAGCCAAGAGGAGGGGGCGGGCACTGAAGCTTTCTTT
NA | TRBJ2-5 | TRBV9 | NA | CASSEEGENQETQYF | TGTGCCAGCAGCGAAGAGGGGGAGAACCAAGAGACCCAGTACTTC
NA | TRBJ2-2 | TRBV9 | NA | CASSVSFLGTGELFF | TGTGCCAGCAGCGTTTCTTTTTTAGGGACCGGGGAGCTGTTTTTT
TRBD2 | TRBJ2-1 | TRBV5-4 | NA | CASSLLVTGGSNEQFF | TGTGCCAGCAGCTTGTTAGTTACGGGGGGAAGTAATGAGCAGTTCTTC
NA | TRBJ1-3 | TRBV28 | NA | CASSMRHREDRPGNTIYF | TGTGCCAGCAGTATGAGACACCGGGAAGACCGTCCTGGAAACACCATATATTTT
NA | TRBJ1-1 | TRBV13 | NA | CASSLVQKNTEAFF | TGTGCCAGCAGCTTAGTACAGAAGAACACTGAAGCTTTCTTT
TRBD2 | TRBJ2-6 | TRBV4-1 | NA | CASSLPREGSGANVLTF | TGCGCCAGCAGCCTGCCACGGGAGGGCTCTGGGGCCAACGTCCTGACTTTC
NA | TRBJ2-5 | TRBV5-4 | many | CASSSWGSETQYF | TGTGCCAGCAGCTCATGGGGTTCAGAGACCCAGTACTTC
NA | TRBJ2-3 | TRBV11-3 | NA | CASSLAAPTIQRYTDTQYF | TGTGCCAGCAGCTTAGCTGCACCCACGATCCAGCGATACACAGATACGCAGTATTTT
NA | TRBJ1-1 | TRBV28 | NA | CASNPGVGAEAFF | TGTGCCAGCAACCCGGGGGTCGGGGCTGAAGCTTTCTTT
NA | TRBJ2-7 | TRBV28 | NA | CASRQTRFYEQYF | TGTGCCAGCAGACAGACTAGATTCTACGAGCAGTACTTC
NA | TRBJ2-1 | TRBV5-4 | NA | CASSSIDDNEQFF | TGTGCCAGCAGCTCAATCGATGACAATGAGCAGTTCTTC